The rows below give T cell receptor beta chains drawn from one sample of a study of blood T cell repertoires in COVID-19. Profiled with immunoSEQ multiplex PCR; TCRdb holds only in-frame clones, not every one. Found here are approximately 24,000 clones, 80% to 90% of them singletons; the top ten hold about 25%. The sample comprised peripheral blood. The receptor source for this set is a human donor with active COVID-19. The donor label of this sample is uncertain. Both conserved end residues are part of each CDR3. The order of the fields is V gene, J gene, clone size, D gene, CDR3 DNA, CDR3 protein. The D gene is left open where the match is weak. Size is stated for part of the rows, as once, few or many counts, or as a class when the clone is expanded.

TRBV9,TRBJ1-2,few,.,TGTGCCAGCAGCGTAGGGGACATAGGGGGCTACACCTTC,CASSVGDIGGYTF
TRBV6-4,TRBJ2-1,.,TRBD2,TGTGCCGCCAGGGTCGGGGGGGATTACAATGAGCAGTTCTTC,CAARVGGDYNEQFF
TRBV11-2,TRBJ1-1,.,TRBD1,TGTGCCAGCAGCTTCGGGACAGGGGGCCCCATGATCGAAGCTTTCTTT,CASSFGTGGPMIEAFF
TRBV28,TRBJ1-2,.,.,TGTGCCAGCAGTTTGACAGAATTTTTCTATGGCTACACCTTC,CASSLTEFFYGYTF
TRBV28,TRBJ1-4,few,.,TGTGCCAGCAGCAGAGGAGGGGTATTGTTTTTCACAACTAATGAAAAACTGTTTTTT,CASSRGGVLFFTTNEKLFF
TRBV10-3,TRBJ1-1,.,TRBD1,TGTGCCACCTCGACAGGGACGATGAACACTGAAGCTTTCTTT,CATSTGTMNTEAFF
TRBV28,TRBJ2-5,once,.,TGTGCCAGCTGGCACAACCAAGAGACCCAGTACTTC,CASWHNQETQYF
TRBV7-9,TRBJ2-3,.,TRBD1,TGTGCCAGCAGCTACGGACAGGCCACAGATACGCAGTATTTT,CASSYGQATDTQYF
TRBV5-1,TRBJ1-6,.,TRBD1,TGCGCCAGCAGCCCGGGACAGAACTTAAATTCACCCCTCCACTTT,CASSPGQNLNSPLHF
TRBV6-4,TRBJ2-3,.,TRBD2,TGTGCCAGCAGCGCGGGGACTAGCGGACACACAGATACGCAGTATTTT,CASSAGTSGHTDTQYF
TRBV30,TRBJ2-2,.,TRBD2,TGTGCCTGGAGAAGAGCGGGGAATACCGGGGAGCTGTTTTTT,CAWRRAGNTGELFF
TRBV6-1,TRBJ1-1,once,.,TGTGCCAGCAGTGAACCGGGACAGAACACTGAAGCTTTCTTT,CASSEPGQNTEAFF
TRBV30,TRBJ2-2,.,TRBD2,TGTGCCGGGAGGGCGGGGACCGGGGAGCTGTTTTTT,CAGRAGTGELFF
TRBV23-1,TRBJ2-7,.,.,TGCGCCAGCAATCTCCTAACCCTTGAGCAGTACTTC,CASNLLTLEQYF
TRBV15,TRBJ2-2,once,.,TGTGCCACCAGCAGAGATTTGGCGGGCGATACGAACACCGGGGAGCTGTTTTTT,CATSRDLAGDTNTGELFF
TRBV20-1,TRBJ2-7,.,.,TGCAGTGCTAGACAGGGTTGGGAGCAGTACTTC,CSARQGWEQYF
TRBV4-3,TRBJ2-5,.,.,TGCGCCAGCAGCCCCTTTATGGGGGCGGAAGAGACCCAGTACTTC,CASSPFMGAEETQYF
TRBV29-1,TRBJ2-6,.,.,TGCAGCGTTGACTCCGCGTCCGGGGCCAACGTCCTGACTTTC,CSVDSASGANVLTF
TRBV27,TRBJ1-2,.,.,TGTGCCAGCAGTTTCCTTGGAGGCTATGGCTACACCTTC,CASSFLGGYGYTF
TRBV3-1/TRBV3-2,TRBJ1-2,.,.,TGTGCCAGCAGCCAAGCCCTGAGCTATGGCTACACCTTC,CASSQALSYGYTF
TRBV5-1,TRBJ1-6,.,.,TGCGCCAGCAGCTTGGACAATTCCGCTTCACCCCTCCACTTT,CASSLDNSASPLHF
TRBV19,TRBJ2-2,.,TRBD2,TGTGCCAGTAGTATAGGGGAGGGCCTTGGGGAGCTGTTTTTT,CASSIGEGLGELFF
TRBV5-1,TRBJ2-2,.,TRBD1,TGCGCCAGCAGCAGGGACAGGAATTCCGGGGAGCTGTTTTTT,CASSRDRNSGELFF
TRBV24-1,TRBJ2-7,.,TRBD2,TGTGCCACCAGTGTTTTGCGGGGGGCCTCCTACGAGCAGTACTTC,CATSVLRGASYEQYF
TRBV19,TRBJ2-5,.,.,TGTGCCAGTAGTATTGGACACATCCAAGAGACCCAGTACTTC,CASSIGHIQETQYF
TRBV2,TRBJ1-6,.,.,TGTGCCAGCAGTGAAGGAGGGTATAATTCACCCCTCCACTTT,CASSEGGYNSPLHF
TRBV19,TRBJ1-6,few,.,TGTGCCAGTAGTATAGCAGGAACGGGGAATAATTCACCCCTCCACTTT,CASSIAGTGNNSPLHF
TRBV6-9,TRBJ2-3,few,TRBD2,TGTGCCAGCACCCTAAGCGGGGGGCCAGATACGCAGTATTTT,CASTLSGGPDTQYF
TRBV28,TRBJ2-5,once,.,TGTGCCAGCAGCCCCTGGGGCAGCCAAGAGACCCAGTACTTC,CASSPWGSQETQYF
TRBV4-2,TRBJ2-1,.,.,TGTGCCAGCAGCCAAGTCGTGAGGGGGACGAGGGCCTACAATGAGCAGTTCTTC,CASSQVVRGTRAYNEQFF
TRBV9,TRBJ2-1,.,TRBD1,TGTGCCAGCAGCACAGCCGGGACAGACAATGAGCAGTTCTTC,CASSTAGTDNEQFF
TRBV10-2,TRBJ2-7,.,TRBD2,TGCGCCAGCAGTGAGGGCGGGAGCACCTACGAGCAGTACTTC,CASSEGGSTYEQYF
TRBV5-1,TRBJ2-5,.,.,TGCGCCAGCAGCTTATTGCCGTTTAGTCAAGAGACCCAGTACTTC,CASSLLPFSQETQYF
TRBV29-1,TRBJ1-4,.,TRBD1,TGCAGCGTTTCGGACAGGGGGAATGAAAAACTGTTTTTT,CSVSDRGNEKLFF